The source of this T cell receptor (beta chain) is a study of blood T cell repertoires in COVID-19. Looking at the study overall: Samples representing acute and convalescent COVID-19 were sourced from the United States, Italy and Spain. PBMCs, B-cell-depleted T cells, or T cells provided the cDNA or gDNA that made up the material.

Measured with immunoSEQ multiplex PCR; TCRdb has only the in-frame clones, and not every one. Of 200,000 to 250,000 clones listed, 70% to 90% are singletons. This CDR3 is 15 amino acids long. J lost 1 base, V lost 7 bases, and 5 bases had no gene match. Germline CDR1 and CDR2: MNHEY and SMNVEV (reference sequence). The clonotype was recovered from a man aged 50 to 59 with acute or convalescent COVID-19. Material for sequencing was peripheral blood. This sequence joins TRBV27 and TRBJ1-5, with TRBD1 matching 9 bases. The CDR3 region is CASTDRGGSNQPQHF. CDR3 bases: TGTGCCAGCACGGACAGGGGAGGAAGCAATCAGCCCCAGCATTTT.